The clone carrying this TCR beta chain was recorded many times. Its specificity is not known. After removal of 5 bases from V and 0 bases from J, the junction contained 10 bases not matched to a gene. The CDR3 loop spans 17 amino acids. The V gene's germline CDR1 is MNHEY and CDR2 SVGEGT. The sample is drawn from a study of molecular identifiers for immune sequencing clone quantification. With listed TCR primers and previously described methods, bulk TCR libraries were prepared. MiXCR, run by TCRdb on the PCR reads, gives a single entry per CDR3 protein. Here the sample spans some 100,000 distinct CDR3 sequences, roughly 20% being singletons. For naive CD8 T cells, sorting used the CD8+CD4-CCR7+CD45RA+ phenotype. Broader study findings: Clone sizes that are highly expanded could be underestimated when identical TCR molecules share a barcode.

This clonotype was sampled from a human donor in good health. Some libraries in this study had Jurkat cell RNA spiked in. The chain carries TRBV6-2 or TRBV6-3 and TRBJ2-4, with TRBD2 identical over 7 bases. Sequencing was carried out using naive CD8+ T cells from blood, with Jurkat cell RNA spiked in. Indicated subset: FACS-sorted CD8+CD4-CCR7+CD45RA+ naive T cells. The CDR3 reads CASSLPRGGLAKNIQYF. The CDR3 DNA is TGTGCCAGCAGTCTCCCCCGGGGAGGGCTAGCCAAAAACATTCAGTACTTC.